This T cell receptor (beta chain) is drawn from a study of tumor-infiltrating lymphocytes in primary liver carcinoma. For the study at large: Subjects consisted of male and female patients aged 30 to 69 years.

Germline DNA was extracted too, while blood RNA derived from unsorted whole blood. Germline V gene sequence: CDR1 SGHNT, CDR2 YENEEA. The V segment lost 4 bases and the J segment 11 bases; nucleotides outside the gene matches: 9. CDR3 length: 14 residues. TCR beta cDNA was made from 500 ng total RNA with a constant-region primer. Library construction for TCR beta comprised three nested multiplex PCR rounds performed with slightly modified ARM-PCR. Two initial PCR rounds of around 10 cycles each paired TRBV1-TRBV30 forward primers with a C-beta reverse primer. TCRdb used MiXCR to reprocess the multiplex PCR reads, holding one entry per CDR3 protein. Of approximately 310,000 distinct CDR3 sequences listed, 55% to 65% are singletons. The sample holds one count of this clonotype.

Sequences were obtained from peripheral blood. The gene calls are TRBV11-3 and TRBJ1-5, with TRBD1 identical over 9 bases. The receptor was isolated from a man aged 40-55 years with primary liver carcinoma and hepatitis B virus infection. The CDR3 spells CASSSDRGRSAQHF. The CDR3, as DNA: TGTGCCAGCAGCTCGGACAGGGGAAGGTCAGCCCAGCATTTT. Using reference TRBV11-3 and TRBJ1-5 for the parts outside the CDR3, the full variable domain is EAGVVQSPRYKIIEKKQPVAFWCNPISGHNTLYWYLQNLGQGPELLIRYENEEAVDDSQLPKDRFSAERLKGVDSTLKIQPAELGDSAVYLCASSSDRGRSAQHFGDGTRLSIL.